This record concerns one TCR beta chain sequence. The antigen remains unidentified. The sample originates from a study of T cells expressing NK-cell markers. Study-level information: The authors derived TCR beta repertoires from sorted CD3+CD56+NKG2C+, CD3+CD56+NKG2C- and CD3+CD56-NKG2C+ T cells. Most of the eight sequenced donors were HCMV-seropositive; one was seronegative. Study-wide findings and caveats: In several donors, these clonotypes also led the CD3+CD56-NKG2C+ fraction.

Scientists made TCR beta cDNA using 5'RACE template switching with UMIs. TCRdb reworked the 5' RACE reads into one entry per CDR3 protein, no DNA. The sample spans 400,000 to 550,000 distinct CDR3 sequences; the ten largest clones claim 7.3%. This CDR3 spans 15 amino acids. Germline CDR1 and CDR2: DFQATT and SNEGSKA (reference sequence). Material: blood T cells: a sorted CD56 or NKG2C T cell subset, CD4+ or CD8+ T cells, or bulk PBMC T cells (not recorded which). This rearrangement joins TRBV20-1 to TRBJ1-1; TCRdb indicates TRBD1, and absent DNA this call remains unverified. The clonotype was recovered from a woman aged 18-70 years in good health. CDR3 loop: CSAVGFLAQNTEAFF.